This T cell receptor (beta chain) was documented in a study of technical replicates of blood from a handful of donors (dated by TCRdb to 2017 to 2019). Library method: the immunoSEQ multiplex PCR assay. The clones in this table, taken by TCRdb from immuneACCESS, are in-frame only. Not every clone is retained; where verified, under half of the shortfall comes from an unresolved V gene, and the cause of the rest is unknown. This sample comprises 75,000 to 90,000 clones, 95% of them detected only once. 0.34% of the sample comes from the top ten. A note on this clone: Its target antigen remains unknown. No qualities accompany the bases; no much larger clone lies one base away.

The CDR1 and CDR2 encoded by the germline V gene (reference sequence) are LNHDA and SQIVND. There are 13 amino acids in the CDR3, from cysteine to phenylalanine inclusive. Of all the DNA, just the CDR3 is kept, 39 bases in frame from base 1. The V end loses 2 bases and the J end loses 3 bases, and a stretch of 7 bases separates them. The receptor chain draws on TRBV19 and TRBJ2-5; perhaps TRBD1 is the D gene, with 5 bases matching. Sample: T cells isolated from PBMCs. The receptor was derived from a human donor in good health. CDR3 loop: CASSIQGKETQYF. The bases are TGTGCCAGTAGTATACAGGGAAAAGAGACCCAGTACTTC.